This TCR beta chain stems from a study of CD8+CD57+ T cells in acquired aplastic anemia. Study overall: The average for DNA from sorted CD4+ and CD8+ cells was roughly 3 ug. Findings and limits, study-wide: Some 28 CD8+ CDR3 sequences occurred in both the patients and the controls. A significant difference in CD8+ Simpson's diversity between patients and controls was not found.

Patients picked for sequencing had shown CD8+CD57+ cell expansion detected by flow cytometry. Severe acquired aplastic anemia was present in every patient. As regards this clonotype: What it recognizes is unknown.

Both TCR beta VDJ combination and CDR3 sequence profiling were carried out. Genomic DNA was the template for this profiling. TCRdb reprocessed the reads with MiXCR, giving one entry per CDR3 protein. The data contain roughly 98,000 distinct CDR3 sequences, roughly 70% of them singletons. Germline V gene data show CDR1 as ENHRY and CDR2 as SYGVKD. CDR3 length: 15 amino acids. Trimming stripped 5 bases from V and 5 bases from J, with 16 bases between. V and J are TRBV10-3 and TRBJ1-5; tentative D call: TRBD1 (5 bases). Sequencing used sorted CD4+, CD8+, or CD8+CD57+ T cells (not recorded which) from PBMCs. This sequence originates from a human donor with aplastic anemia. The CDR3 here is CAISPVGGSDQPQHF. The CDR3 nucleotides read TGTGCCATCAGTCCCGTCGGGGGATCCGATCAGCCCCAGCATTTT.